This TCR beta chain was identified during a study of T cell changes during pregnancy in multiple sclerosis. Germline V gene sequence: CDR1 SGHNT, CDR2 YYREEE (reference sequence). The V gene end was trimmed by 2 bases and the J gene end by 3 bases; junction bases not matched to a gene: 12. The CDR3 length is 17 residues. TCRdb's table, derived via immunoSEQ multiplex PCR, lists solely in-frame clones and lacks some. The sample includes under 80,000 clones, around 90% seen only once; the top ten take 1.7%. There are a few counts of this clone. The source of this sequence is a female donor with multiple sclerosis, enrolled in a pregnancy study. This chain joins TRBV5-4 and TRBJ2-3, with 7 bases identical to TRBD2. The starting material was peripheral blood, obtained in the first trimester of pregnancy. CDR3 nucleotides: TGTGCCAGCAGCTTCACTCGGGACTACCTCGGTACAGATACGCAGTATTTT. It codes for CASSFTRDYLGTDTQYF. Full variable domain (rest looked up from reference TRBV5-4 and TRBJ2-3): ETGVTQSPTHLIKTRGQQVTLRCSSQSGHNTVSWYQQALGQGPQFIFQYYREEENGRGNFPPRFSGLQFPNYSSELNVNALELDDSALYLCASSFTRDYLGTDTQYFGPGTRLTVL.